This TCR beta chain stems from a study of blood T cell repertoires in COVID-19. Overall study context: Material from acute and convalescent COVID-19 was sourced from the United States, Italy and Spain. T cells, B-cell-depleted T cells, or PBMCs supplied cDNA or gDNA.

Per the original methods: Amplification from reference gene primers served as the basis for estimated nucleated cell counts. Profiled with immunoSEQ multiplex PCR; TCRdb holds only in-frame clones, not every one. The V and J calls and the clone size are those of that table, but D and trimming were determined from the DNA. Here the sample spans 150,000 to 200,000 clones, approximately 83% being singletons. The source of this sequence is a man in his fifties with active or convalescent COVID-19. Sequenced material: peripheral blood.

The CDR3 spells CASSSGQGHRTEAFF. For the CDR3, the DNA is TGCGCCAGCAGCTCCGGACAGGGGCATCGCACTGAAGCTTTCTTT. This chain joins TRBV5-1 and TRBJ1-1, with TRBD1 matching 9 bases. Looked up from germline, CDR1 is SGHRS and CDR2 is YFSETQ. The CDR3 sequence is 15 residues long. V gave up 3 bases and J gave up 4 bases; unmatched junction bases: 7.